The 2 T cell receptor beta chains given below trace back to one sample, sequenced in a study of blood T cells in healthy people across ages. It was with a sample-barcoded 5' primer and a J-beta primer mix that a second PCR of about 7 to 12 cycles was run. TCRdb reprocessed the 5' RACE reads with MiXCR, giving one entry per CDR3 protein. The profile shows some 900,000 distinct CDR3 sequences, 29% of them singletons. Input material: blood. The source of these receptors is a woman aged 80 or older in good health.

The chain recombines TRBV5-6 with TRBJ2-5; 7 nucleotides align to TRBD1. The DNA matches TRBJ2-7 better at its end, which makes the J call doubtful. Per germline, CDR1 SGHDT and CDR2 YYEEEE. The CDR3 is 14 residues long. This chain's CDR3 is CASSLQGSGNEQYF. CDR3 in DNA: TGTGCCAGCAGCTTACAGGGGTCTGGGAACGAGCAGTACTTC.

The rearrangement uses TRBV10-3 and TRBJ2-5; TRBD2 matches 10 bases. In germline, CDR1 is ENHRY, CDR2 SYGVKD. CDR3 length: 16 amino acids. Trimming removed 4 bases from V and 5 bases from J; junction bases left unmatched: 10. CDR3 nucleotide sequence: TGTGCCATCAGTGCGGCTAGCGGGAGAGTGGACGAGACCCAGTACTTC. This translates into CAISAASGRVDETQYF.